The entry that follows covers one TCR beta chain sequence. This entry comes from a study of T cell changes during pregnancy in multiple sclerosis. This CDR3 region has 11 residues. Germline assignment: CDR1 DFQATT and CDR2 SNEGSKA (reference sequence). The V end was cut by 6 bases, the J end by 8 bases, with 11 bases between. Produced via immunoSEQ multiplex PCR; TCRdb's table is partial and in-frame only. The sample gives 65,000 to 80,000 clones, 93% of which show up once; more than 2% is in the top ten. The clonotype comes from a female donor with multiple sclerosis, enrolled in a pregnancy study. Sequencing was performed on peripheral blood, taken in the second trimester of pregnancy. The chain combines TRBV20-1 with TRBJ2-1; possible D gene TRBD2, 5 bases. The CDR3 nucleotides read TGCAGTGCGGAGAGAGCGGATGAGCAGTTCTTC. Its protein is CSAERADEQFF.